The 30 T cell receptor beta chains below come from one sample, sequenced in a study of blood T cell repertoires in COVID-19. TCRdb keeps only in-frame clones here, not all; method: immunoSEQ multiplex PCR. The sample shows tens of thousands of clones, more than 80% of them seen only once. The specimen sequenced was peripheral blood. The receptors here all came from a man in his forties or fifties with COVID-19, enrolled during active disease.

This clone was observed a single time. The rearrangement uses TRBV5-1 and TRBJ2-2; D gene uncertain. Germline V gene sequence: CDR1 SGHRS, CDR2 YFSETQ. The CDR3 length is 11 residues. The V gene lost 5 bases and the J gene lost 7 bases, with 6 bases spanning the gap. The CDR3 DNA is TGCGCCAGCAGGAGGAGCGGGGAGCTGTTTTTT. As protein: CASRRSGELFF.

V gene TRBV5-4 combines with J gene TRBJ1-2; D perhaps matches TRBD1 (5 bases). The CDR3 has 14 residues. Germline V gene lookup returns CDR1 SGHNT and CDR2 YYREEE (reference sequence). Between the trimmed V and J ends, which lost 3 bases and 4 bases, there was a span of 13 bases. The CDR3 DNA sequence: TGTGCCAGCAGCTACGGGGGGAGGGGCTATGGCTACACCTTC. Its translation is CASSYGGRGYGYTF.

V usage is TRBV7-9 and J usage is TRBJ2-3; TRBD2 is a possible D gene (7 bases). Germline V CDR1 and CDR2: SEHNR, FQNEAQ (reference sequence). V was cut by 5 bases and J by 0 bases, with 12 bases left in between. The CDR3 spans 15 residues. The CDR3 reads CASSQGGGSTDTQYF. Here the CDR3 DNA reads TGTGCCAGCAGCCAAGGGGGGGGAAGCACAGATACGCAGTATTTT.

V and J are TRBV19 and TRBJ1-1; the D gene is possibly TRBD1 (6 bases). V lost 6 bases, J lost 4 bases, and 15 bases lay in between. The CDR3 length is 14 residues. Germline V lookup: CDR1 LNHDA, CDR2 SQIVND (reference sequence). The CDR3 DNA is TGTGCCAGTAGCCCTATCGGGGGGGCCACTGAAGCTTTCTTT. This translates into CASSPIGGATEAFF.

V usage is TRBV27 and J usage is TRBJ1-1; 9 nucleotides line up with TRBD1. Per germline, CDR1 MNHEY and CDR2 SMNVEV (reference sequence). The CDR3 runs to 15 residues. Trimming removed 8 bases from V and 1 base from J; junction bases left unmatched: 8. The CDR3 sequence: CASAPGTGKNTEAFF. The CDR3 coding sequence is TGTGCCAGCGCACCGGGGACAGGGAAGAACACTGAAGCTTTCTTT.

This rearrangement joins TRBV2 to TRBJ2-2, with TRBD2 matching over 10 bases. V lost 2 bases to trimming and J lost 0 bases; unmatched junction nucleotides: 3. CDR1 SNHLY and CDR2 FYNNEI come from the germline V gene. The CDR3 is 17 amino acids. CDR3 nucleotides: TGTGCCAGCAGTGAACCTAGCGGGGGACCGAACACCGGGGAGCTGTTTTTT. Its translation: CASSEPSGGPNTGELFF.

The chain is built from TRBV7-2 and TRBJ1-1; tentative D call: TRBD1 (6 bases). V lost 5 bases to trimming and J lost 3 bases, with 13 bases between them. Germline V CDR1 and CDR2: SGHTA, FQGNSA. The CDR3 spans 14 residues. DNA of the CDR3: TGTGCCAGCAGCCCCGAGGGGGGGCACACTGAAGCTTTCTTT. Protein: CASSPEGGHTEAFF.

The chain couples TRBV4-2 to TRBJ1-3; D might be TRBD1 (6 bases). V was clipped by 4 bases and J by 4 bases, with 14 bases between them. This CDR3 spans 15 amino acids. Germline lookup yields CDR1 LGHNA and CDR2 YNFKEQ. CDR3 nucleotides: TGTGCCAGCAGCCGAAACACGGGGGGCGGAAACACCATATATTTT. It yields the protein CASSRNTGGGNTIYF.

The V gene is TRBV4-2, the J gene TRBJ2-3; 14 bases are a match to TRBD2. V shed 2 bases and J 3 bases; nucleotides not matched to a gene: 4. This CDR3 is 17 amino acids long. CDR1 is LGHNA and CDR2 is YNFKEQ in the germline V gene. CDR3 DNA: TGTGCCAGCAGCCAACTGACTAGCGGGGGGGCAACAGATACGCAGTATTTT. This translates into CASSQLTSGGATDTQYF.

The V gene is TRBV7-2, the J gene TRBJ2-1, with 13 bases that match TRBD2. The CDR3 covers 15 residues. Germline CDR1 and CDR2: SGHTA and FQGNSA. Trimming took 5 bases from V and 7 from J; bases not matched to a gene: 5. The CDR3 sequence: CASSEGLAGVNEQFF. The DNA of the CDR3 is TGTGCCAGCAGCGAAGGACTAGCGGGGGTAAATGAGCAGTTCTTC.

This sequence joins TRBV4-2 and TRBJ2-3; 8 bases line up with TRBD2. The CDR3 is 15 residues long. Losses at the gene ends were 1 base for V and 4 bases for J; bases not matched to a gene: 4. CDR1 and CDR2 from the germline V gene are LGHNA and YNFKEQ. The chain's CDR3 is CASSQGRGGADTQYF. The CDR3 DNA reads TGTGCCAGCAGCCAAGGTCGGGGGGGCGCAGATACGCAGTATTTT.

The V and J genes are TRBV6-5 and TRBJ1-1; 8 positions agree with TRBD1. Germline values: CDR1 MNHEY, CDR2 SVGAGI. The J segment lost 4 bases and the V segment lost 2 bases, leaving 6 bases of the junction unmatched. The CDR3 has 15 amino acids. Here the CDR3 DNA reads TGTGCCAGCAGTTACGGGGCGACAGGGGCCACTGAAGCTTTCTTT. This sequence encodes CASSYGATGATEAFF.

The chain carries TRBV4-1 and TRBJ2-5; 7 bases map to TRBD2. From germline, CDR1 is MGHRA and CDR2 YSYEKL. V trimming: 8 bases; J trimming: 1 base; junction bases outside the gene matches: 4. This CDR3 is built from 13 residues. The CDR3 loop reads CASSPGGQETQYF. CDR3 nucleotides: TGCGCCAGCTCACCGGGAGGCCAAGAGACCCAGTACTTC.

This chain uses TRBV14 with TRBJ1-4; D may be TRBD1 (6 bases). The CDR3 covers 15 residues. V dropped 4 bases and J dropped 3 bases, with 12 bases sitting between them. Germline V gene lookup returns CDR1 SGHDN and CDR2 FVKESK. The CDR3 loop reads CASSPGTHSNEKLFF. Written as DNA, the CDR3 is TGTGCCAGCAGCCCAGGGACACATTCTAATGAAAAACTGTTTTTT.

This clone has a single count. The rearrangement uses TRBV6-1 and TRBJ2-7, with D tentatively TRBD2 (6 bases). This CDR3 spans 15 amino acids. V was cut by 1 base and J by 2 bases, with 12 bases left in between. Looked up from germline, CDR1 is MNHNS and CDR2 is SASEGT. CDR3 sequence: CASSEGRGLAYEQYF. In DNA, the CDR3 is TGTGCCAGCAGTGAAGGGAGGGGATTAGCCTACGAGCAGTACTTC.

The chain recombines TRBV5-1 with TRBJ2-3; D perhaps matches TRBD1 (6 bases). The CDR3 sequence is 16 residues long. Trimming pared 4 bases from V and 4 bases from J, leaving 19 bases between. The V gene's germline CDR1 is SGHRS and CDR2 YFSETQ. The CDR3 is CASSPGLGRGPDTQYF. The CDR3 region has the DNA TGCGCCAGCAGCCCCGGCCTTGGCAGGGGTCCAGATACGCAGTATTTT.

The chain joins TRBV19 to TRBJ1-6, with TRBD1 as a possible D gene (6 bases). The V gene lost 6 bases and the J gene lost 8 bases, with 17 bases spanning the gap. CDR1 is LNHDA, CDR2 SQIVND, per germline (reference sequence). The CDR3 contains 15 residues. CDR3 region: CASSDGQNNDSPLHF. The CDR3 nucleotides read TGTGCCAGTAGCGATGGACAGAATAATGATTCACCCCTCCACTTT. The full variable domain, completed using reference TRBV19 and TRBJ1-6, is DGGITQSPKYLFRKEGQNVTLSCEQNLNHDAMYWYRQDPGQGLRLIYYSQIVNDFQKGDIAEGYSVSREKKESFPLTVTSAQKNPTAFYLCASSDGQNNDSPLHFGNGTRLTVT.

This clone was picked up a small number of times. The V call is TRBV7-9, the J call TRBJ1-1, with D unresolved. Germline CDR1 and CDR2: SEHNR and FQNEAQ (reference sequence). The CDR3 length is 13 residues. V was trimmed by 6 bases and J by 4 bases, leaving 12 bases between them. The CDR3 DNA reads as TGTGCCAGCAGTCCCGCGGGGTTCACTGAAGCTTTCTTT. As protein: CASSPAGFTEAFF.

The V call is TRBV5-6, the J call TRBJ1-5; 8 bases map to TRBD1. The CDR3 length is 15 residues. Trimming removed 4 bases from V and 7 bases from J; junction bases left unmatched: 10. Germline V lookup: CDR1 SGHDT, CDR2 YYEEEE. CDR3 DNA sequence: TGTGCCAGCAGCACCATCAGGGGGCTGGTACAGCCCCAGCATTTT. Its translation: CASSTIRGLVQPQHF.

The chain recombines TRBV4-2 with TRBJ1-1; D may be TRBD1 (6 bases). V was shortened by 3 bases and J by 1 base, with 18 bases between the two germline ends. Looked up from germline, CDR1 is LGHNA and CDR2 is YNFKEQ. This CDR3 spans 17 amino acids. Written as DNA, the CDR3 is TGTGCCAGCAGCCAGTCGGGATACAGGGAAAGGAACACTGAAGCTTTCTTT. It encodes CASSQSGYRERNTEAFF.

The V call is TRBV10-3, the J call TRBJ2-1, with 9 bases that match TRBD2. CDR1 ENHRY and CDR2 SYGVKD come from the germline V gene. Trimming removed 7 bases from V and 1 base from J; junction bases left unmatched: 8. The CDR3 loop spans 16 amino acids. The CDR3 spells CAINPVSGGSYNEQFF. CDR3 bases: TGTGCCATCAACCCGGTTAGCGGGGGTTCCTACAATGAGCAGTTCTTC.

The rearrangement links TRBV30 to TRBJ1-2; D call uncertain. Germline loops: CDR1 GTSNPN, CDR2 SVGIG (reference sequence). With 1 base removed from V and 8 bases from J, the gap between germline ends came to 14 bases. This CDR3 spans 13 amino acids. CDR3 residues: CAWSAGPDWGYTF. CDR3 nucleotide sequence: TGTGCCTGGAGTGCTGGGCCGGACTGGGGCTACACCTTC.

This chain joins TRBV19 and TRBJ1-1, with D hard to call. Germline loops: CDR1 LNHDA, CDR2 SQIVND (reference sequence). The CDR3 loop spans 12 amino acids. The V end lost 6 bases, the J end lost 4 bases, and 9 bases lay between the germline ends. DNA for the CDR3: TGTGCCAGTAGAAGAGAGGCCACTGAAGCTTTCTTT. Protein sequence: CASRREATEAFF.

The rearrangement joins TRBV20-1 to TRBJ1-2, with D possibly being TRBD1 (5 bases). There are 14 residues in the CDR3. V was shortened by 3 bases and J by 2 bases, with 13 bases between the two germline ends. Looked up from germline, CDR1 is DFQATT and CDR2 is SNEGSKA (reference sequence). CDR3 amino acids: CSASDSRANYGYTF. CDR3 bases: TGCAGTGCTAGTGATTCCAGGGCCAACTATGGCTACACCTTC.

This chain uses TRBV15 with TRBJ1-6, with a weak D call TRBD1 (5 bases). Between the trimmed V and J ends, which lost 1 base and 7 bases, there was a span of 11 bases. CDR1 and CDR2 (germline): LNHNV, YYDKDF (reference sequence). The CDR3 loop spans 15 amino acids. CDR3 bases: TGTGCCACCAGCAGAGTTGGGGCAGGGAATTCACCCCTCCACTTT. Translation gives CATSRVGAGNSPLHF.

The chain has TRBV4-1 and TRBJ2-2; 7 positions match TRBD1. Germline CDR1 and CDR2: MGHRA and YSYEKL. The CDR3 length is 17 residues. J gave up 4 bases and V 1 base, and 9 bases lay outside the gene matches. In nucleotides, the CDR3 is TGCGCCAGCAGCCAAGTAGTTAGTAACAGGGGCACCGGGGAGCTGTTTTTT. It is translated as CASSQVVSNRGTGELFF.

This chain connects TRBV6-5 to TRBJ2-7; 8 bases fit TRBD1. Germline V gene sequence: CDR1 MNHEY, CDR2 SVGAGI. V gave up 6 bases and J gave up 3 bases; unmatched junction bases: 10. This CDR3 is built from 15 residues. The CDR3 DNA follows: TGTGCCAGCAGCATCTCCGGGACAGGAGGCTACGAGCAGTACTTC. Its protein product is CASSISGTGGYEQYF.

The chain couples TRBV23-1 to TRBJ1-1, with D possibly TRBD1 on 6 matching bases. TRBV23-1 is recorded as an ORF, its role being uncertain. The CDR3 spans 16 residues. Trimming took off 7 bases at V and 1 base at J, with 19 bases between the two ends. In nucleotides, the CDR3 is TGCGCCAGCACCGCGCCGGTCACAGGGAGGAACACTGAAGCTTTCTTT. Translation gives CASTAPVTGRNTEAFF.

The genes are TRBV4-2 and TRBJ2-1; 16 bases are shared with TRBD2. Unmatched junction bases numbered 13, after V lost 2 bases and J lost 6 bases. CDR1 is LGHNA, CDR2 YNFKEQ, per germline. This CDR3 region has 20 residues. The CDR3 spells CASSQFGTSGGASIGNEQFF. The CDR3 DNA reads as TGTGCCAGCAGCCAATTCGGGACTAGCGGGGGGGCCTCGATAGGCAATGAGCAGTTCTTC.

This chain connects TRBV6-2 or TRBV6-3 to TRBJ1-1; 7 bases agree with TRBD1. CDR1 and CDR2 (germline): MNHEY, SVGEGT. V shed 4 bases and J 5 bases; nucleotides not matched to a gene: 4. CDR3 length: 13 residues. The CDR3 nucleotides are TGTGCCAGCAGTTCCAGGGGGGAGACTGAAGCTTTCTTT. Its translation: CASSSRGETEAFF.